This TCR beta chain was observed in a study of T cell responses to AZD1222 COVID-19 vaccine. The CDR3 runs to 15 residues. Germline V gene data show CDR1 as LGHNA and CDR2 as YSLEER. Trimming stripped 4 bases from V and 4 bases from J, with 13 bases between. Notes on the study in general: Repertoire sampling happened only post peak T cell response. Regions 160-218 and 743-854 dominated among vaccine-associated CD4 TCRs spanning spike. White British donors predominated, females outnumbered males, and clonal diversity was possibly underestimated. Recipients of AZD1222 seropositive at baseline numbered only 6 or 7.

Profiled with immunoSEQ multiplex PCR; TCRdb holds only in-frame clones, not every one. The data contain 130,000 or so clones, approximately 95% of them singletons. Comments on this clone: What it binds is not known.

Sequences were derived from peripheral blood, sampled on day 0 of MenACWY control vaccination. The chain has TRBV4-3 and TRBJ1-4; no clear D gene. The receptor's source is an adult in good health. The CDR3 sequence is CASSPVARLNEKLFF. For the CDR3, the DNA is TGCGCCAGCAGCCCAGTGGCCAGGCTTAATGAAAAACTGTTTTTT.